The 21 T cell receptor beta chains below were found in one sample sequenced in a study of beta chain features in type 1 diabetes. The authors reverse transcribed all of the isolated RNA, so sequencing captured expressed TCRB transcripts. Profiled with immunoSEQ multiplex PCR; TCRdb holds only in-frame clones, not every one. The repertoire holds hundreds of thousands of clones, with 30% as singletons. The sequencing sample was made of naive CD4+ T cells from blood. All receptors come from a man between 18 and 35 years old in good health.

The CDR3 protein is CASSFEPFQPQHF. For the CDR3, the DNA is TGTGCCAGCAGTTTCGAGCCATTCCAGCCCCAGCATTTT. V is TRBV27 and J is TRBJ1-5; no clear D. V dropped 3 bases and J dropped 7 bases, with 10 bases sitting between them. This CDR3 is built from 13 residues. Germline CDR1 and CDR2: MNHEY and SMNVEV (reference sequence).

V is TRBV9 and J is TRBJ2-1; TRBD1 might be the D (6 bases). CDR3 size: 16 residues. Germline assignment: CDR1 SGDLS and CDR2 YYNGEE. Trimming took off 2 bases at V and 4 bases at J, with 16 bases between the two ends. CDR3 nucleotide sequence: TGTGCCAGCAGCGTCGGATTAGACAGGACTTACAATGAGCAGTTCTTC. Its protein is CASSVGLDRTYNEQFF.

This clone was counted between two and nine times. The chain links TRBV4-2 to TRBJ2-7; TRBD2 agrees at 7 bases. This CDR3 has 15 residues. Germline V gene data show CDR1 as LGHNA and CDR2 as YNFKEQ. The V gene end was trimmed by 5 bases and the J gene end by 2 bases; junction bases not matched to a gene: 9. The CDR3 sequence: CASSLELAPAYEQYF. The CDR3 nucleotides read TGTGCCAGCAGCTTAGAACTAGCGCCGGCCTACGAGCAGTACTTC.

This clone was seen only a few times. The rearrangement joins TRBV18 to TRBJ1-1; no definite D call. Germline V lookup: CDR1 KGHSH, CDR2 LQKENI. Trimming left V 2 bases short and J 0 bases short, with 7 bases between. There are 14 residues in the CDR3. In DNA, the CDR3 is TGTGCCAGCTCACCAGTGGAGTTGAACACTGAAGCTTTCTTT. As protein: CASSPVELNTEAFF.

J is TRBJ1-2 and V is TRBV11-2; the D gene is possibly TRBD1 (5 bases). This CDR3 has 13 amino acids. The V end lost 6 bases, the J end lost 5 bases, and 13 bases lay between the germline ends. The V gene's germline CDR1 is SGHAT and CDR2 FQNNGV. CDR3 sequence reads: CASSRDSRYGYTF. The CDR3 DNA sequence: TGTGCCAGCAGTCGCGACAGCCGTTATGGCTACACCTTC. Based on the CDR3 plus reference TRBV11-2 and TRBJ1-2, the full variable domain is EAGVAQSPRYKIIEKRQSVAFWCNPISGHATLYWYQQILGQGPKLLIQFQNNGVVDDSQLPKDRFSAERLKGVDSTLKIQPAKLEDSAVYLCASSRDSRYGYTFGSGTRLTVV.

The rearrangement joins TRBV30 to TRBJ1-4; 8 positions agree with TRBD1. Germline V CDR1 and CDR2: GTSNPN, SVGIG (reference sequence). This CDR3 spans 15 amino acids. The J segment lost 2 bases and the V segment lost 3 bases, leaving 5 bases of the junction unmatched. The CDR3 nucleotides are TGTGCCTGGAGACCCTGGACAGGGACTAATGAAAAACTGTTTTTT. It encodes CAWRPWTGTNEKLFF.

This clone was picked up a small number of times. V and J are TRBV18 and TRBJ2-7; TRBD2 aligns across 8 bases. The CDR3 length is 15 residues. The germline CDR1 and CDR2 sequences are KGHSH and LQKENI. Unmatched junction bases numbered 3, after V lost 0 bases and J lost 2 bases. The CDR3 bases are TGTGCCAGCTCACCACCGAGCGGGAGCACCTACGAGCAGTACTTC. Translating it yields CASSPPSGSTYEQYF.

Concerning this clone itself: The junction differs from germline at one of its ends, possibly a read error. This chain links TRBV14 with TRBJ2-7, with TRBD1 identical over 7 bases. There are 12 residues in the CDR3. Germline assignment: CDR1 SGHDN and CDR2 FVKESK. Here the CDR3 DNA reads TGTGCCAGCAGCCGGAACAGGGGACCTCGCTCCTTC. As protein: CASSRNRGPRSF.

This clone was detected only a few times. V gene TRBV2 combines with J gene TRBJ1-1; 8 bases fit TRBD1. The CDR3 spans 14 residues. Germline trimming cut 8 bases from V and 5 bases from J; bases unmatched to any gene: 10. CDR1 and CDR2 from the germline V gene are SNHLY and FYNNEI. The CDR3 loop is CASYRQGAGTEAFF. CDR3 bases: TGTGCCAGCTACCGGCAGGGGGCGGGGACTGAAGCTTTCTTT.

The sample holds a few counts of this clone. The genes are TRBV30 and TRBJ1-1; the match to TRBD1 covers 7 bases. The CDR3 contains 13 residues. The germline CDR1 and CDR2 sequences are GTSNPN and SVGIG (reference sequence). With 5 bases clipped from V and 4 bases from J, the junction kept 7 bases outside the gene matches. CDR3 residues: CAWDRVFGTEAFF. In DNA, the CDR3 is TGTGCCTGGGACAGGGTGTTTGGCACTGAAGCTTTCTTT.

The chain recombines TRBV5-4 with TRBJ2-5; the D gene is possibly TRBD1 (5 bases). Germline loops: CDR1 SGHNT, CDR2 YYREEE (reference sequence). The CDR3 spans 14 residues. Trimming removed 4 bases from V and 0 bases from J, with 10 bases in between. This CDR3 is CASSTTGNQETQYF. The CDR3, as DNA: TGTGCCAGCAGCACTACAGGAAACCAAGAGACCCAGTACTTC.

This clone was observed a few times. The V and J genes are TRBV29-1 and TRBJ2-1; 7 bases match TRBD1. V gave up 1 base and J gave up 9 bases; unmatched junction bases: 3. CDR1 is SQVTM and CDR2 is ANQGSEA in the germline V gene. This CDR3 is built from 12 residues. The chain's CDR3 is CSVEGGGSEQFF. The CDR3 DNA sequence: TGCAGCGTTGAAGGAGGGGGCAGTGAGCAGTTCTTC.

The chain links TRBV23-1 to TRBJ2-5; D not resolved. TRBV23-1 falls under the ORF class, with uncertain function. Trimming shortened V by 4 bases and J by 5 bases, and 14 bases separated the two germline ends. CDR3 length equals 14 residues. The CDR3 region has the DNA TGCGCCAGCAGTCCGGTGGTAGGCCGGGAGACCCAGTACTTC. Translated: CASSPVVGRETQYF.

This clone was counted between two and nine times. This sequence joins TRBV30 and TRBJ2-1; 7 bases agree with TRBD1. V was pared by 1 base and J by 5 bases, with 5 bases of the junction left unmatched. In germline, CDR1 is GTSNPN, CDR2 SVGIG (reference sequence). The CDR3 has 14 amino acids. The CDR3 coding sequence is TGTGCCTGGAGTGCCGGGACAGAAAACAATGAGCAGTTCTTC. Residues: CAWSAGTENNEQFF.

This clone was counted only a few times. At the DNA level, this CDR3 is encoded by other sequences in the same sample as well. The chain carries TRBV5-1 and TRBJ2-5, with D maybe TRBD1 (5 bases). Germline CDR1 reads SGHRS; CDR2 reads YFSETQ. This CDR3 comprises 13 residues. Trimming shortened V by 0 bases and J by 5 bases, and 8 bases separated the two germline ends. The CDR3 loop reads CASSLEGVETQYF. In DNA, the CDR3 is TGCGCCAGCAGCTTGGAAGGGGTGGAGACCCAGTACTTC.

The CDR3 is CAWSAGTGNYGYTF. CDR3 sequence (DNA): TGTGCCTGGAGTGCCGGGACAGGCAACTATGGCTACACCTTC. The chain has TRBV30 and TRBJ1-2, with 8 bases matching TRBD1. CDR1 and CDR2 (germline): GTSNPN, SVGIG (reference sequence). This CDR3 is 14 amino acids long. V gave up 1 base and J gave up 2 bases; unmatched junction bases: 3.

The CDR3 sequence: CSGTGVQQETQYF. The DNA for the CDR3 is TGCAGCGGGACAGGGGTCCAACAAGAGACCCAGTACTTC. The genes are TRBV29-1 and TRBJ2-5; 9 bases are shared with TRBD1. Germline V gene sequence: CDR1 SQVTM, CDR2 ANQGSEA. Trimming removed 7 bases from V and 2 bases from J; junction bases left unmatched: 5. The CDR3 is 13 residues long.

The chain couples TRBV4-3 to TRBJ2-3, with no clear D. The CDR3 spans 14 residues. Germline-derived CDR1 and CDR2 are LGHNA and YSLEER. V lost 7 bases, J lost 3 bases, and 14 bases lay in between. CDR3 region: CASNSGVGTDTQYF. The CDR3 DNA reads TGCGCCAGCAATTCCGGAGTCGGTACAGATACGCAGTATTTT.

The CDR3 reads CASSVGSGKEETQYF. The CDR3 DNA reads as TGTGCCAGCAGCGTAGGTAGCGGGAAGGAAGAGACCCAGTACTTC. The chain combines TRBV9 with TRBJ2-5; 8 nucleotides match TRBD2. CDR3 length equals 15 residues. V lost 0 bases, J lost 3 bases, and 4 bases stayed unmatched. CDR1 SGDLS and CDR2 YYNGEE come from the germline V gene.

This sequence joins TRBV9 and TRBJ2-6; no clear D. The germline V and J ends were trimmed by 0 bases and 5 bases, with 9 bases remaining between them. Germline lookup yields CDR1 SGDLS and CDR2 YYNGEE. This CDR3 comprises 15 residues. CDR3 in DNA: TGTGCCAGCAGCGTAGCCAGTGGCTGGGCCAACGTCCTGACTTTC. It is translated as CASSVASGWANVLTF.

The chain uses TRBV9 and TRBJ2-1; TRBD2 might be the D (5 bases). Germline V gene lookup returns CDR1 SGDLS and CDR2 YYNGEE. The CDR3 runs to 13 residues. V lost 6 bases and J 6 bases, leaving 13 bases between the germline ends. CDR3 DNA sequence: TGTGCCAGCACCATAGGTGGAGGCAATGAGCAGTTCTTC. Protein product: CASTIGGGNEQFF.